The 25 T cell receptor beta chains presented below share a single source sample, sequenced in a study of regulatory T cells in long-lasting Graves disease. Construction of the TCR beta libraries employed iRepertoire HTBI primers in conjunction with Arm-PCR of CDR3 regions. TCRdb reprocessed the multiplex PCR reads via MiXCR and lists one record per CDR3 protein. The top ten hold about 17% of the sample, which has 680,000 or so distinct CDR3 sequences, approximately 15% seen once. Stated time point: newly diagnosed GD, antithyroid drugs for less than 3 months. Researchers made the TCR library from RNA that was extracted from PBMCs. These data also featured in a second study, about T cells in Graves' hyperthyroidism and ophthalmopathy.

Sequencing used peripheral blood mononuclear cells (PBMCs), obtained at new diagnosis, from a patient treated with antithyroid drugs. Receptor source: a woman aged 25 to 45 with Graves disease.

This clonotype was detected ten times or more. This chain links TRBV24-1 with TRBJ2-3, with TRBD1 matching over 10 bases. CDR3 length: 15 amino acids. Trimming cost V 8 bases and J 3 bases; bases outside gene matches: 7. The germline gives CDR1 KGHDR, CDR2 SFDVKD. The CDR3 here is CATTSGTGETDTQYF. CDR3 nucleotide sequence: TGTGCCACCACCTCCGGGACAGGGGAGACAGATACGCAGTATTTT.

On this clonotype: Given a much more abundant clone one base away, this may be a read error. The genes are TRBV5-1 and TRBJ2-7, with D possibly called TRBD1 or TRBD2 (5 bases each). This CDR3 is built from 14 residues. From germline, CDR1 is SGHRS and CDR2 YFSETQ. Trimming shortened V by 5 bases and J by 7 bases, and 19 bases separated the two germline ends. This CDR3 is CASSSGTNSGEQYF. In DNA form, the CDR3 reads TGCGCCAGCAGTTCCGGGACGAACTCGGGAGAGCAGTACTTC.

The chain is built from TRBV3-1 and TRBJ2-7, with D hard to call. V was trimmed by 4 bases and J by 0 bases, leaving 10 bases between them. Germline values: CDR1 LGHDT, CDR2 YNNKEL (reference sequence). This CDR3 has 14 amino acids. As DNA, the CDR3 is TGTGCCAGCAGCCGATGGTCCCGCTCCTACGAGCAGTACTTC. Amino acids: CASSRWSRSYEQYF.

This clonotype was seen more than once but under ten times. The V and J genes are TRBV3-1 and TRBJ2-5, with a possible D match to TRBD2 (6 bases). This CDR3 is built from 13 residues. The germline gives CDR1 LGHDT, CDR2 YNNKEL (reference sequence). V dropped 6 bases and J dropped 5 bases, with 13 bases sitting between them. CDR3 amino acids: CASRGGVGETQYF. CDR3 nucleotide sequence: TGTGCCAGCAGGGGCGGGGTGGGGGAGACCCAGTACTTC.

This clonotype was seen many times. V and J are TRBV5-1 and TRBJ1-1, with D possibly being TRBD1 (5 bases). This CDR3 comprises 14 residues. Germline V gives CDR1 SGHRS, CDR2 YFSETQ. The V gene lost 3 bases and the J gene lost 1 base, with 10 bases spanning the gap. DNA for the CDR3: TGCGCCAGCAGCTGGGGACCGGGGAACACTGAAGCTTTCTTT. It specifies CASSWGPGNTEAFF.

This chain uses TRBV3-1 with TRBJ2-5; the match to TRBD2 covers 8 bases. Germline trimming cut 6 bases from V and 0 bases from J; bases unmatched to any gene: 6. Germline CDR1 is LGHDT and CDR2 is YNNKEL (reference sequence). The CDR3 sequence is 15 residues long. This CDR3 reads CASSGSGGYQETQYF. CDR3 DNA sequence: TGTGCCAGCAGTGGGTCGGGAGGGTACCAAGAGACCCAGTACTTC.

This clonotype was counted a few times. The chain joins TRBV27 to TRBJ1-6, with a weak D call TRBD1 (5 bases). This CDR3 has 14 amino acids. Germline V gene lookup returns CDR1 MNHEY and CDR2 SMNVEV (reference sequence). Trimming removed 6 bases from V and 10 bases from J, with 16 bases in between. As DNA, the CDR3 is TGTGCCAGCAGCCCAACGAATGGGGGGTCACCCCTCCACTTT. This encodes CASSPTNGGSPLHF.

The table lists this clonotype with a few counts. This chain joins TRBV19 and TRBJ1-1; TRBD1 is a possible D gene (5 bases). The CDR3 has 16 amino acids. Germline CDR1 is LNHDA and CDR2 is SQIVND (reference sequence). The ends were cut back, 10 bases at V and 1 base at J, with 22 bases in the middle. CDR3 DNA sequence: TGTGCCACCCATGGGGCATACGCTAATCCGAACACTGAAGCTTTCTTT. Translation: CATHGAYANPNTEAFF.

This clonotype has at least ten counts. The chain employs TRBV6-2 or TRBV6-3 and TRBJ2-7; a weak D match, TRBD1 (6 bases). V was cut by 7 bases and J by 3 bases, with 19 bases left in between. This CDR3 has 15 residues. The V gene's germline CDR1 is MNHEY and CDR2 SVGEGT. CDR3 sequence (DNA): TGTGCCAGCATCCAACGTGGGACATCAAGCTACGAGCAGTACTTC. It yields the protein CASIQRGTSSYEQYF.

The sample holds many counts of this clonotype. This chain uses TRBV12-3 or TRBV12-4 with TRBJ2-7, with TRBD1 matching 8 bases. The CDR3 sequence is 16 residues long. V dropped 0 bases and J dropped 6; count of bases not matched to a gene: 10. This chain's CDR3 is CASSLAWAGGSGEQYF. For the CDR3, the DNA is TGTGCCAGCAGTTTAGCGTGGGCAGGGGGCTCGGGCGAGCAGTACTTC.

This clonotype was recorded a few times. The chain links TRBV4-1 to TRBJ1-1; 10 positions match TRBD1. CDR1 and CDR2 (germline): MGHRA, YSYEKL. The CDR3 length is 17 residues. J gave up 0 bases and V 4 bases, and 8 bases lay outside the gene matches. The CDR3 nucleotides are TGCGCCAGCAGCCTGGACAGGGGGTTCACCCTGAACACTGAAGCTTTCTTT. It is translated as CASSLDRGFTLNTEAFF.

Of note for this clonotype: The limits of the CDR3 on the DNA are not certain, so only TCRdb's listed CDR3 is given. The gene calls are TRBV20-1 and TRBJ1-5; the table's D call TRBD1 went unverified against the DNA. Per the germline V gene, CDR1 is DFQATT and CDR2 is SNEGSKA (reference sequence). The CDR3 is made up of 22 amino acids, end residues included. The CDR3: CSASPDRGVDEQYFGPGQPQHF.

This clonotype was counted at least ten times. This chain connects TRBV2 to TRBJ2-7; D may be TRBD1 or TRBD2 (5 bases each). Deletions cut 6 bases from V and 1 base from J, with 19 bases between. The germline V gene has CDR1 SNHLY and CDR2 FYNNEI. The CDR3 spans 16 residues. The CDR3 protein is CASRARMGLASYEQYF. The DNA for the CDR3 is TGTGCCAGCAGGGCCCGAATGGGGCTAGCATCCTACGAGCAGTACTTC.

The chain is built from TRBV6-5 and TRBJ1-5; D ambiguous. The V end was cut by 0 bases, the J end by 3 bases, with 9 bases between. Germline V gene sequence: CDR1 MNHEY, CDR2 SVGAGI. This CDR3 contains 15 residues. The CDR3 region is CASSYSWTANQPQHF. Written as DNA, the CDR3 is TGTGCCAGCAGTTACTCGTGGACGGCCAATCAGCCCCAGCATTTT.

This clonotype was seen only once. The junction does not match germline at one end; this may be a read error. The chain couples TRBV6-4 to TRBJ1-1; perhaps TRBD1 as D (5 bases). The germline gives CDR1 MRHNA, CDR2 SNTAGT. The CDR3 is made up of 13 amino acids. CDR3 loop: CASSAGGNTKAFF. The CDR3 bases are TGTGCCAGCAGTGCTGGGGGGAACACTAAAGCTTTCTTT.

In this sample, this clonotype turned up many times. This sequence joins TRBV6-1 and TRBJ2-3, with D possibly being TRBD1 (8 bases). Per germline, CDR1 MNHNS and CDR2 SASEGT. V lost 7 bases and J lost 2, with 19 bases in between. The CDR3 runs 16 residues. The CDR3 loop is CASTPGQGLLTDTQYF. The DNA for the CDR3 is TGTGCCAGCACCCCCGGACAGGGACTACTCACAGATACGCAGTATTTT.

In this sample, this clonotype turned up many times. J is TRBJ2-5 and V is TRBV30, with D unclear. Germline V gene lookup returns CDR1 GTSNPN and CDR2 SVGIG (reference sequence). This CDR3 is built from 15 residues. V was cut by 0 bases and J by 1 base, with 12 bases left in between. CDR3 sequence (DNA): TGTGCCTGGAGTGTACGGTCTGCGGCCCAAGAGACCCAGTACTTC. Protein product: CAWSVRSAAQETQYF.

This clonotype was picked up many times. The V call is TRBV19, the J call TRBJ1-1; D gene unclear. The CDR3 has 14 residues. CDR1 is LNHDA and CDR2 is SQIVND in the germline V gene (reference sequence). Trimming shortened V by 2 bases and J by 4 bases, and 11 bases separated the two germline ends. CDR3 coding DNA: TGTGCCAGTAGTATACAACCTCGGACCACTGAAGCTTTCTTT. Translation: CASSIQPRTTEAFF.

The sample holds a few counts of this clonotype. The gene calls are TRBV28 and TRBJ2-7; D remains ambiguous. Trimming pared 6 bases from V and 5 bases from J, leaving 14 bases between. Germline CDR1 MDHEN, CDR2 SYDVKM. The length of the CDR3 is 13 residues. The CDR3 loop reads CASSPPKRNEQYF. Written as DNA, the CDR3 is TGTGCCAGCAGCCCTCCAAAGAGGAACGAGCAGTACTTC.

This clonotype turned up a few times. The chain carries TRBV7-9 and TRBJ1-4; possibly TRBD1 for D (6 bases). The CDR3 runs to 18 residues. Deletions cut 1 base from V and 3 bases from J, with 18 bases between. Germline V gene sequence: CDR1 SEHNR, CDR2 FQNEAQ (reference sequence). The CDR3 sequence: CASSLGLQGGVPNEKLFF. As DNA, the CDR3 is TGTGCCAGCAGCTTAGGTCTACAGGGTGGGGTTCCTAATGAAAAACTGTTTTTT.

This clonotype was seen many times. The chain has TRBV12-3 or TRBV12-4 and TRBJ2-1; 14 bases fit TRBD2. The CDR3 covers 19 residues. Unmatched junction bases numbered 8, after V lost 3 bases and J lost 1 base. The chain's CDR3 is CASSFKGLAGAGSYNEQFF. The CDR3 coding sequence is TGTGCCAGCAGTTTTAAGGGACTAGCGGGAGCAGGGTCCTACAATGAGCAGTTCTTC.

This clonotype was seen a handful of times. This chain links TRBV30 with TRBJ2-7, with TRBD2 identical over 8 bases. The V gene end was trimmed by 3 bases and the J gene end by 7 bases; junction bases not matched to a gene: 8. CDR1 is GTSNPN, CDR2 SVGIG, per germline (reference sequence). The CDR3 runs 13 residues. In nucleotides, the CDR3 is TGTGCCTGGAGCGGCGGGACTAGTTTAGAGCAGTACTTC. Amino acids: CAWSGGTSLEQYF. The full variable domain, in which reference TRBV30 and TRBJ2-7 provide the parts outside the CDR3, is SQTIHQWPATLVQPVGSPLSLECTVEGTSNPNLYWYRQAAGRGLQLLFYSVGIGQISSEVPQNLSASRPQDRQFILSSKKLLLSDSGFYLCAWSGGTSLEQYFGPGTRLTVT.

The genes are TRBV19 and TRBJ1-1; D is possibly TRBD1 (6 bases). The ends were cut back, 7 bases at V and 2 bases at J, with 11 bases in the middle. The CDR3 is 13 amino acids. The germline gives CDR1 LNHDA, CDR2 SQIVND (reference sequence). The CDR3 DNA is TGTGCCAGTACCCGGACAGTCAACACTGAAGCTTTCTTT. This sequence encodes CASTRTVNTEAFF.

This clonotype occurred many times. The gene calls are TRBV18 and TRBJ1-5; unclear D gene. This CDR3 has 13 amino acids. CDR1 and CDR2 from the germline V gene are KGHSH and LQKENI. V was shortened by 4 bases and J by 11 bases, with 15 bases between the two germline ends. The CDR3 loop is CASSLSQAGSQHF. The CDR3 coding sequence is TGTGCCAGCTCACTGTCTCAGGCTGGGTCCCAGCATTTT.

A note on this clonotype: The junction and the germline gene differ at one end; a read error may be behind it. The chain carries TRBV2 and TRBJ1-1; D is perhaps TRBD1 (6 bases). Germline V CDR1 and CDR2: SNHLY, FYNNEI. The CDR3 runs to 13 residues. The CDR3 sequence: CASRYSGDTEDFF. The CDR3 nucleotides are TGTGCCAGCAGGTACTCAGGGGACACTGAAGATTTCTTT.